A selection of T cell receptor beta chains follows, all from one sample in a study of beta chain features in type 1 diabetes. TCRdb's table, derived via immunoSEQ multiplex PCR, lists solely in-frame clones and lacks some. The data show some 200,000 clones, roughly 11% seen once. The sequenced sample consisted of central memory CD4+ T cells from blood. These TCRs come from a man aged 18 to 30 in good health. The CDR3 runs from the conserved cysteine through the conserved F or W. D genes are given only for firm matches. Expanded clones get a size class; other rows say once, few or many, or leave the size out.

j_call clone_size v_call d_call cdr3_aa cdr3_nt
TRBJ1-2 - TRBV28 - CASLDGIYGYTF TGTGCCAGCCTTGACGGTATCTATGGCTACACCTTC
TRBJ2-7 few TRBV25-1 - CASSSINYEQYF TGTGCCAGCAGTTCCATAAACTACGAGCAGTACTTC
TRBJ2-5 - TRBV15 TRBD2 CATSERLAGAGETQYF TGTGCCACCAGCGAGCGACTAGCGGGAGCAGGGGAGACCCAGTACTTC
TRBJ1-5 few TRBV28 - CASSSLRDRVRGKYQPQHF TGTGCCAGCAGTTCTCTCAGGGATCGGGTCCGGGGCAAATATCAGCCCCAGCATTTT
TRBJ1-3 once TRBV30 - CAWNTLSGNTIYF TGTGCCTGGAACACGTTGTCTGGAAACACCATATATTTT
TRBJ2-4 many TRBV28 TRBD1 CASSSPGGRKNIQYF TGTGCCAGCAGTTCCCCAGGGGGTAGGAAAAACATTCAGTACTTC
TRBJ2-5 once TRBV7-9 - CASSQGGLQETQYF TGTGCCAGCAGCCAGGGGGGGTTACAAGAGACCCAGTACTTC
TRBJ2-7 few TRBV30 - CAWSRIQGYEQYF TGTGCCTGGAGTAGGATACAGGGCTACGAGCAGTACTTC
TRBJ1-4 - TRBV29-1 TRBD1 CSFYGTGREKLFF TGCAGTTTTTATGGGACAGGGCGAGAAAAACTGTTTTTT
TRBJ2-7 - TRBV4-3 - CASSQAKGQPSYEQYF TGCGCCAGCAGCCAAGCCAAGGGGCAACCCTCCTACGAGCAGTACTTC
TRBJ2-3 - TRBV4-1 TRBD2 CASSQALAGSTDTQYF TGCGCCAGCAGCCAGGCGCTAGCGGGGAGCACAGATACGCAGTATTTT
TRBJ2-7 many TRBV28 - CASSLTLTPYEQYF TGTGCCAGCAGCCTGACACTTACTCCCTACGAGCAGTACTTC
TRBJ2-7 many TRBV29-1 - CSVEIPYSGRGEQYF TGCAGCGTTGAAATCCCCTACTCGGGGCGGGGCGAGCAGTACTTC
TRBJ2-1 few TRBV11-3 - CASSPVRGGRVWDEQFF TGTGCCAGCAGCCCCGTAAGGGGCGGGCGGGTTTGGGATGAGCAGTTCTTC
TRBJ1-2 few TRBV10-1 - CASSESEAYGYTF TGCGCCAGCAGTGAGTCGGAGGCCTATGGCTACACCTTC
TRBJ2-1 - TRBV6-5 - CASSPRDEQFF TGTGCCAGCAGTCCCCGTGATGAGCAGTTCTTC
TRBJ2-7 - TRBV4-2 - CASSLDGAYEQYF TGTGCCAGCAGCTTGGACGGAGCCTACGAGCAGTACTTC
TRBJ2-2 few TRBV4-2 - CASSQERGNTGELFF TGTGCCAGCAGCCAAGAACGGGGTAACACCGGGGAGCTGTTTTTT
TRBJ2-5 many TRBV4-1 - CASSRGPGETQYF TGCGCCAGCAGCCGCGGACCGGGAGAGACCCAGTACTTC
TRBJ1-2 few TRBV7-9 - CASSLGQGYGYTF TGTGCCAGCAGCCTGGGACAAGGCTATGGCTACACCTTC
TRBJ1-2 few TRBV15 - CATSREWGAYGYTF TGTGCCACCAGCAGAGAGTGGGGCGCCTATGGCTACACCTTC
TRBJ2-3 few TRBV9 - CASSARGGTDTQYF TGTGCCAGCAGCGCCAGGGGAGGCACAGATACGCAGTATTTT
TRBJ1-2 few TRBV5-4 - CASSSDQYGYTF TGTGCCAGCAGCTCCGACCAGTATGGCTACACCTTC
TRBJ1-5 - TRBV4-1 TRBD1 CASSPGTGPWQPQHF TGCGCCAGCAGCCCCGGGACAGGGCCCTGGCAGCCCCAGCATTTT
TRBJ2-7 - TRBV29-1 TRBD2 CSASGTYTYEQYF TGCAGCGCTAGCGGGACCTACACCTACGAGCAGTACTTC
TRBJ1-2 few TRBV7-9 - CASSLVAGIDGYTF TGTGCCAGCAGCTTAGTAGCAGGGATAGATGGCTACACCTTC
TRBJ1-2 - TRBV5-6 - CASSLDRPAYGYTF TGTGCCAGCAGCTTGGACAGGCCGGCCTATGGCTACACCTTC
TRBJ2-5 many TRBV10-3 - CAISAGETQYF TGTGCCATCAGTGCGGGGGAGACCCAGTACTTC
TRBJ2-2 few TRBV5-4 - CASSSPPTGNTGELFF TGTGCCAGCAGCTCCCCCCCAACAGGGAACACCGGGGAGCTGTTTTTT
TRBJ2-3 - TRBV4-2 - CASSQELQGYTDTQYF TGTGCCAGCAGCCAAGAATTGCAGGGTTACACAGATACGCAGTATTTT
TRBJ1-5 - TRBV25-1 TRBD1 CASSGTGGHQPQHF TGTGCCAGCAGCGGGACAGGTGGACATCAGCCCCAGCATTTT
TRBJ2-5 - TRBV9 - CASSPRLQETQYF TGTGCCAGCAGCCCAAGACTGCAAGAGACCCAGTACTTC
TRBJ2-5 many TRBV9 - CASSAASAETQYF TGTGCCAGCAGCGCCGCTAGTGCCGAGACCCAGTACTTC
TRBJ1-5 - TRBV9 - CASSVTGGNQPQHF TGTGCCAGCAGCGTGACGGGGGGCAATCAGCCCCAGCATTTT
TRBJ2-2 - TRBV5-1 TRBD2 CASSQGGTISGELFF TGCGCCAGCAGCCAAGGCGGGACTATTTCCGGGGAGCTGTTTTTT
TRBJ2-7 - TRBV4-3 - CASSQDSQGDWSYEQYF TGCGCCAGCAGCCAAGATTCACAGGGCGACTGGTCCTACGAGCAGTACTTC
TRBJ2-5 - TRBV27 TRBD2 CASRLAGVWETQYF TGTGCCAGCAGACTAGCGGGAGTGTGGGAGACCCAGTACTTC
TRBJ2-3 - TRBV7-8 - CASSLTSDTQYF TGTGCCAGCAGCTTGACCTCAGATACGCAGTATTTT
TRBJ1-5 few TRBV30 TRBD1 CAWSVLGGGQPQHF TGTGCCTGGAGTGTACTAGGGGGCGGTCAGCCCCAGCATTTT
TRBJ2-7 - TRBV6-1 TRBD1 CASSTDRDSDEQYF TGTGCCAGCAGCACCGACAGGGATAGCGACGAGCAGTACTTC
TRBJ2-1 - TRBV7-3 - CASSLGIYNEQFF TGTGCCAGCAGCTTAGGGATCTACAATGAGCAGTTCTTC
TRBJ1-5 few TRBV15 - CATSREGRGEGQPQHF TGTGCCACCAGCAGAGAGGGCAGGGGAGAAGGACAGCCCCAGCATTTT